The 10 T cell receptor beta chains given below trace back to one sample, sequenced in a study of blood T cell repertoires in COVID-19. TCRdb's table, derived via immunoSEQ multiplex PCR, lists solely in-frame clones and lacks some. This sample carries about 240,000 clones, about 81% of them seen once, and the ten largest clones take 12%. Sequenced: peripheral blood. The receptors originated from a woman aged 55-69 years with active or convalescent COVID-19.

The CDR3 protein is CAVQRGNRGTNEKLFF. The CDR3 region has the DNA TGTGCCGTACAACGCGGCAACAGGGGGACAAATGAAAAACTGTTTTTT. The rearrangement uses TRBV19 and TRBJ1-4, with 8 bases aligning to TRBD1. The CDR3 is made up of 16 amino acids. CDR1 LNHDA and CDR2 SQIVND come from the germline V gene (reference sequence). V lost 11 bases and J lost 5; bases outside the gene matches: 16. The whole variable domain, remainder taken from reference TRBV19 and TRBJ1-4, is DGGITQSPKYLFRKEGQNVTLSCEQNLNHDAMYWYRQDPGQGLRLIYYSQIVNDFQKGDIAEGYSVSREKKESFPLTVTSAQKNPTAFYLCAVQRGNRGTNEKLFFGSGTQLSVL.

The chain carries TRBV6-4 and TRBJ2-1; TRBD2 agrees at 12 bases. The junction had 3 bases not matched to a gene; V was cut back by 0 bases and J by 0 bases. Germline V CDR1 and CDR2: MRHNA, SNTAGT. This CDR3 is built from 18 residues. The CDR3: CASSDSRTSGDSYNEQFF. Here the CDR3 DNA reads TGTGCCAGCAGTGACTCCCGGACTAGCGGGGACTCCTACAATGAGCAGTTCTTC.

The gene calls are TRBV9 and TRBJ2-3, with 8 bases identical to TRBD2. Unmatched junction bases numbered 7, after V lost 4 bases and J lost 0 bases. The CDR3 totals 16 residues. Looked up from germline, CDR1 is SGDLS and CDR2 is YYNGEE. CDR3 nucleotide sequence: TGTGCCAGCAGCAAGGGGCGGGGGGCGAGCACAGATACGCAGTATTTT. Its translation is CASSKGRGASTDTQYF.

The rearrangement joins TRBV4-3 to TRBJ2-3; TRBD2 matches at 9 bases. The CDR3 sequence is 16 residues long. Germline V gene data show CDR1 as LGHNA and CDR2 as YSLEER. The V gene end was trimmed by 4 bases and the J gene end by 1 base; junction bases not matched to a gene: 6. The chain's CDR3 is CASSPTQRGGTDTQYF. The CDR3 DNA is TGCGCCAGCAGCCCGACCCAGCGGGGGGGCACAGATACGCAGTATTTT.

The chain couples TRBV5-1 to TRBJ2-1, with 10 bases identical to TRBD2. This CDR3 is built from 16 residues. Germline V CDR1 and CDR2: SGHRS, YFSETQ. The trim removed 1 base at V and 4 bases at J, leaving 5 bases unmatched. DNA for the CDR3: TGCGCCAGCAGCTTGATGAGCGGGGGGGCGTACAATGAGCAGTTCTTC. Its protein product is CASSLMSGGAYNEQFF.

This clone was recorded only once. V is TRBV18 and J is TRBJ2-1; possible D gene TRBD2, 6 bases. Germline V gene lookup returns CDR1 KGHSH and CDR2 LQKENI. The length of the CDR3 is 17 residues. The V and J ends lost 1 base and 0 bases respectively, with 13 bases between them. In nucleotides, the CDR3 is TGTGCCAGCTCACCACTGGAGGGCCCAAGCTCCTACAATGAGCAGTTCTTC. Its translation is CASSPLEGPSSYNEQFF.

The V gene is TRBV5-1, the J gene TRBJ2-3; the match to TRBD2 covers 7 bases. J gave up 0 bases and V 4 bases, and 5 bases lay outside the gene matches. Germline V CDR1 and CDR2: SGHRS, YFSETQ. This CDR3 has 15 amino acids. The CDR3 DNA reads TGCGCCAGCAGCCTGCGGGGGACTAGCACAGATACGCAGTATTTT. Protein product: CASSLRGTSTDTQYF.

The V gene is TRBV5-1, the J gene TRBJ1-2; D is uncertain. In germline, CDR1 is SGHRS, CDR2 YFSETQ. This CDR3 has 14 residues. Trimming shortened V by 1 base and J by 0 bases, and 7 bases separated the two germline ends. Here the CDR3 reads CASSLNTANYGYTF. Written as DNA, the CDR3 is TGCGCCAGCAGCTTGAACACCGCTAACTATGGCTACACCTTC.

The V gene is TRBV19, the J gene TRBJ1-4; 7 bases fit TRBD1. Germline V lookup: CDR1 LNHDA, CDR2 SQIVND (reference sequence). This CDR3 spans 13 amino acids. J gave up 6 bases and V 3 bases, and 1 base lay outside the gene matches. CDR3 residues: CASSIDRDEKLFF. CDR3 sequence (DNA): TGTGCCAGTAGTATCGACAGGGATGAAAAACTGTTTTTT.

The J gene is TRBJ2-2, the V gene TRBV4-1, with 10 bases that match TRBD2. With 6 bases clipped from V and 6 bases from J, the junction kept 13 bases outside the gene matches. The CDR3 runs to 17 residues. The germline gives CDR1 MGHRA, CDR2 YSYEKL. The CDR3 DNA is TGCGCCAGCAGGACCCAGATACTAGCGGGGTGGGCCGGGGAGCTGTTTTTT. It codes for CASRTQILAGWAGELFF.